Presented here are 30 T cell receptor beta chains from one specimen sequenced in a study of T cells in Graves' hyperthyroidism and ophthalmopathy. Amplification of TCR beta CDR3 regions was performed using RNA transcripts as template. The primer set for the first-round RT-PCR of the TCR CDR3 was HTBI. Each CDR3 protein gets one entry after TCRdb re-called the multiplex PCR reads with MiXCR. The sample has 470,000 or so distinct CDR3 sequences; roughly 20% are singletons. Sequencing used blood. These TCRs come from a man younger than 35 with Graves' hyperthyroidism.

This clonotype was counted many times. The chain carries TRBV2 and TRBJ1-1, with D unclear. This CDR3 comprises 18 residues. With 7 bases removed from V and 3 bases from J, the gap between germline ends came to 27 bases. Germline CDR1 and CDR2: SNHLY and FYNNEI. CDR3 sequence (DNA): TGTGCCAGCACCGAAAGGATGAAGGGTACCCCTAAAGACACTGAAGCTTTCTTT. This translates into CASTERMKGTPKDTEAFF.

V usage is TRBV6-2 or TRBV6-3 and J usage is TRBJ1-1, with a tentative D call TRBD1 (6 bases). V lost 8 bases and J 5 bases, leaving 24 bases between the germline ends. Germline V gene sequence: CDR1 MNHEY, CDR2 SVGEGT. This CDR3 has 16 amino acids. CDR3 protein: CASGPLQGGGGTEAFF. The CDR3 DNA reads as TGTGCCAGCGGCCCCCTACAGGGCGGCGGGGGGACTGAAGCTTTCTTT.

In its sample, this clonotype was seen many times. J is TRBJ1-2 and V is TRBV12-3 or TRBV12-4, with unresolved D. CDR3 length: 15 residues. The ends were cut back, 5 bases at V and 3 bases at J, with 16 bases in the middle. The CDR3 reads CASSIRTERDYGYTF. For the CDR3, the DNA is TGTGCCAGCAGTATACGGACGGAGAGGGACTATGGCTACACCTTC.

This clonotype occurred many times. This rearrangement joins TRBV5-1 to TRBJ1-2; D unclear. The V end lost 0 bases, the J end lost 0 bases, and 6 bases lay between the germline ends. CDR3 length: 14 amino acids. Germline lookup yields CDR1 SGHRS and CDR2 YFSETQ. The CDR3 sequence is CASSLESANYGYTF. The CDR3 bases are TGCGCCAGCAGCTTGGAGTCGGCTAACTATGGCTACACCTTC. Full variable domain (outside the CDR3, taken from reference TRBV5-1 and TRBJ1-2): KAGVTQTPRYLIKTRGQQVTLSCSPISGHRSVSWYQQTPGQGLQFLFEYFSETQRNKGNFPGRFSGRQFSNSRSEMNVSTLELGDSALYLCASSLESANYGYTFGSGTRLTVV.

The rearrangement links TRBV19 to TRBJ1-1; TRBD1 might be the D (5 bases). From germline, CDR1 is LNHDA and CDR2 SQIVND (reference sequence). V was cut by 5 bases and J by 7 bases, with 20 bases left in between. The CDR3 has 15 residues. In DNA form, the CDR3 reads TGTGCCAGTAGTTGGGGGGTTCGGGGAGTGGTTGAAGCTTTCTTT. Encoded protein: CASSWGVRGVVEAFF.

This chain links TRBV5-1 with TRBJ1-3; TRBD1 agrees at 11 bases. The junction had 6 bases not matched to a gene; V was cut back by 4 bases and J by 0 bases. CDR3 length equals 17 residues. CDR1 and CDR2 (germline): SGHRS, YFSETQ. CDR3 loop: CASSAGTGGLSGNTIYF. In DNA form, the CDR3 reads TGCGCCAGCAGCGCCGGGACAGGGGGACTCTCTGGAAACACCATATATTTT.

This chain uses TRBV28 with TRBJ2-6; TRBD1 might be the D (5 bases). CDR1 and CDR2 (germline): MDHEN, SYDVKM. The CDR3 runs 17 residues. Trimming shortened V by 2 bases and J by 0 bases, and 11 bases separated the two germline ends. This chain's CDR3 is CASSLLLTDSGANVLTF. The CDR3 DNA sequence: TGTGCCAGCAGTTTACTCCTGACAGACTCTGGGGCCAACGTCCTGACTTTC.

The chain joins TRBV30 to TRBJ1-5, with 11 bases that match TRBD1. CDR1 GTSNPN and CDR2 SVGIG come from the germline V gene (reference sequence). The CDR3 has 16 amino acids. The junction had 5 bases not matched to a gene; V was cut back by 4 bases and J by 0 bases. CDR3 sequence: CAWTPGQGGSNQPQHF. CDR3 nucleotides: TGTGCCTGGACTCCGGGACAGGGGGGTAGCAATCAGCCCCAGCATTTT.

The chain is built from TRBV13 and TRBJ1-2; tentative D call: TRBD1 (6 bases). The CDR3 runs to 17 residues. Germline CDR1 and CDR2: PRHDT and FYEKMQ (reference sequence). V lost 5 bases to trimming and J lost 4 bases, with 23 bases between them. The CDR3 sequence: CASSPEDSSNEGYGYTF. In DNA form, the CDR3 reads TGTGCCAGCAGCCCCGAGGACAGTTCAAACGAGGGCTATGGCTACACCTTC.

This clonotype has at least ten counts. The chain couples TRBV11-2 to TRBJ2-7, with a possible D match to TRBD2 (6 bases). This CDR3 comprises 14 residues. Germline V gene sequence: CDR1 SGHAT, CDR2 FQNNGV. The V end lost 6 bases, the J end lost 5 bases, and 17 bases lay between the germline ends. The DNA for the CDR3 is TGTGCCAGCAGTAGAGGGACTGCGTGGCACGAGCAGTACTTC. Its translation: CASSRGTAWHEQYF.

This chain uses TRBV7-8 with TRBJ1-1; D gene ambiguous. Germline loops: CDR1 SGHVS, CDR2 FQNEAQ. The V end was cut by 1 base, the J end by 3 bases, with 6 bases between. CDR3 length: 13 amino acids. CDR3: CASSLEQYTEAFF. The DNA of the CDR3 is TGTGCCAGCAGCTTAGAACAATACACTGAAGCTTTCTTT.

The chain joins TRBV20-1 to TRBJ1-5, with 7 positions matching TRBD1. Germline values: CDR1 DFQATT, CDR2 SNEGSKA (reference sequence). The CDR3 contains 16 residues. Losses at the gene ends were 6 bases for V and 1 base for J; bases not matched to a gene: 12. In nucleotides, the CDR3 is TGCAGTGCAGGGACAGACCCCTATACCAGCAATCAGCCCCAGCATTTT. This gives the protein CSAGTDPYTSNQPQHF.

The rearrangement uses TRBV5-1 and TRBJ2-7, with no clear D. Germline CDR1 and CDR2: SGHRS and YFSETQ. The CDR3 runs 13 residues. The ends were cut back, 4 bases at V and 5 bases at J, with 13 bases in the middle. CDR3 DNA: TGCGCCAGCAGCCCCCCCCGACCGGACGAGCAGTACTTC. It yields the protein CASSPPRPDEQYF.

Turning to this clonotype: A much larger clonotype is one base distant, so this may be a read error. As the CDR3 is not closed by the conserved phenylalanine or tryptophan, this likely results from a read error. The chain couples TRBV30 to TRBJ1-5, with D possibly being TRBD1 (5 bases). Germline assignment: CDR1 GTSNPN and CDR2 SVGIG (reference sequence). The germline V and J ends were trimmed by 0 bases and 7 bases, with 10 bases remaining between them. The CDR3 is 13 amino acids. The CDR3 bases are TGTGCCTGGAGTGTATTTGGGGACCAGCCCCAGCATCTT. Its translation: CAWSVFGDQPQHL.

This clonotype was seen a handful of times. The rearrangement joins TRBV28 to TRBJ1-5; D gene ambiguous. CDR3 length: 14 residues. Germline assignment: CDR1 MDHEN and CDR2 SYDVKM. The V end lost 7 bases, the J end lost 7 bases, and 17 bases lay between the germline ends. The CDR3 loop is CASNGVLKDQPQHF. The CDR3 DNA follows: TGTGCCAGCAACGGAGTATTAAAGGACCAGCCCCAGCATTTT.

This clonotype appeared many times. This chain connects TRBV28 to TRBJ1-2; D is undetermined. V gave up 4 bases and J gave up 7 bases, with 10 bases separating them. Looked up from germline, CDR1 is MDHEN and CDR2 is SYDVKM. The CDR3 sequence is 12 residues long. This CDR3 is CASSSRRFGYTF. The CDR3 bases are TGTGCCAGCAGTTCCCGCCGGTTTGGCTACACCTTC.

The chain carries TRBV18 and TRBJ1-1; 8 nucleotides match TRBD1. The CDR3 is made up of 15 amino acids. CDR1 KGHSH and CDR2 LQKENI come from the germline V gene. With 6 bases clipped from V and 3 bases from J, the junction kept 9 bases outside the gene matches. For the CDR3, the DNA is TGTGCCAGCTCGGTGCTCCAGGGGGCTGACACTGAAGCTTTCTTT. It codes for CASSVLQGADTEAFF.

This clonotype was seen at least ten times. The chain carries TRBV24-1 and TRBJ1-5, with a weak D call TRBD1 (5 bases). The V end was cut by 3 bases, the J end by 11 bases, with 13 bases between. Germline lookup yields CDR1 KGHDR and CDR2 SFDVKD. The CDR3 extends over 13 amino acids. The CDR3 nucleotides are TGTGCCACCAGTGATGACCGGTGGGGGGCCCAGCATTTT. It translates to CATSDDRWGAQHF.

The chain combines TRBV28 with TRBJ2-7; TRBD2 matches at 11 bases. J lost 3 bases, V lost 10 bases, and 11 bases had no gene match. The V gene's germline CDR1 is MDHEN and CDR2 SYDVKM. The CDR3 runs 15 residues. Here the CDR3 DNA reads TGTGCCACCTTTACCGGGACTAGCGGTAACTACGAGCAGTACTTC. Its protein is CATFTGTSGNYEQYF.

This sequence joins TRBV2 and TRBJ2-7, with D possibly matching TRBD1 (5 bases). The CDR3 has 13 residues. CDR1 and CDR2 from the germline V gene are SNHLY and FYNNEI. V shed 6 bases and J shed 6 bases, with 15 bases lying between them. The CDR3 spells CASRIKRGSEQYF. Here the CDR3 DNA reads TGTGCCAGCAGGATTAAAAGGGGTAGCGAGCAGTACTTC.

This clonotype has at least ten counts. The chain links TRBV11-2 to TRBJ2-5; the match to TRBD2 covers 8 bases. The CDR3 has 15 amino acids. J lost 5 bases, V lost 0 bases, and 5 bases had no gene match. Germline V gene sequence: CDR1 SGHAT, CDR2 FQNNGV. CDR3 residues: CASSLERTSWETQYF. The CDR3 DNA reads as TGTGCCAGCAGCTTAGAGAGGACTAGCTGGGAGACCCAGTACTTC.

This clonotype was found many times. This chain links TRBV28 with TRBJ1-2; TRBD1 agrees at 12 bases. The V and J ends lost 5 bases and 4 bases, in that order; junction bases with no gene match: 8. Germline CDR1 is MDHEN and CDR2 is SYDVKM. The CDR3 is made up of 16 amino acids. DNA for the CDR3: TGTGCCAGCAGTACCCGGGGACAGGGGGCCCCCTATGGCTACACCTTC. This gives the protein CASSTRGQGAPYGYTF.

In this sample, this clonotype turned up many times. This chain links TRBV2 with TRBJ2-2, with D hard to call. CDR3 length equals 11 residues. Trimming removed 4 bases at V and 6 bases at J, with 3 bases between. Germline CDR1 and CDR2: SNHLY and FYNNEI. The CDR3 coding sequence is TGTGCCAGCAGTGGTTCCGGGGAGCTGTTTTTT. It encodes CASSGSGELFF. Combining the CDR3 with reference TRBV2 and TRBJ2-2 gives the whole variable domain EPEVTQTPSHQVTQMGQEVILRCVPISNHLYFYWYRQILGQKVEFLVSFYNNEISEKSEIFDDQFSVERPDGSNFTLKIRSTKLEDSAMYFCASSGSGELFFGEGSRLTVL.

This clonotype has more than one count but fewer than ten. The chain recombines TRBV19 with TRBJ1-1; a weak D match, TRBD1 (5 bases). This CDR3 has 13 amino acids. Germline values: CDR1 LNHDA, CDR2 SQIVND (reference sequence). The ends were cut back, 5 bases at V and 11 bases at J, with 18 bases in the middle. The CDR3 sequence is CASSPPLPGSAFF. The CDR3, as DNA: TGTGCCAGTAGTCCACCCCTGCCAGGGAGCGCTTTCTTT. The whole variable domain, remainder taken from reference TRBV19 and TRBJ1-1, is DGGITQSPKYLFRKEGQNVTLSCEQNLNHDAMYWYRQDPGQGLRLIYYSQIVNDFQKGDIAEGYSVSREKKESFPLTVTSAQKNPTAFYLCASSPPLPGSAFFGQGTRLTVV.

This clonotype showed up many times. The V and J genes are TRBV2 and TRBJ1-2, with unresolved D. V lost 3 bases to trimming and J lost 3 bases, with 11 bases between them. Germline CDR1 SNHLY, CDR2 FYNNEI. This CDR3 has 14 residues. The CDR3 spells CASSERGSDYGYTF. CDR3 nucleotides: TGTGCCAGCAGTGAGCGGGGTAGCGACTATGGCTACACCTTC.

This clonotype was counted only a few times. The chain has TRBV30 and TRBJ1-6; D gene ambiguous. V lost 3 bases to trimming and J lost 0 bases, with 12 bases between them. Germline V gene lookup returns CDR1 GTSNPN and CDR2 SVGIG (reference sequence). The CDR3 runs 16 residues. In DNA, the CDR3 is TGTGCCTGGAGAGGCGGGATGAGCTCCTATAATTCACCCCTCCACTTT. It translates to CAWRGGMSSYNSPLHF.

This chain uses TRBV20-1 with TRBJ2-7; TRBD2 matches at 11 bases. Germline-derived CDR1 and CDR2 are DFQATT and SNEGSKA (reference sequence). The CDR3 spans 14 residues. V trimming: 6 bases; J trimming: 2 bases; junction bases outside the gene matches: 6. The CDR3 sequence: CSARGTSGTYEQYF. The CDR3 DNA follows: TGCAGTGCGAGGGGGACTAGCGGTACCTACGAGCAGTACTTC.

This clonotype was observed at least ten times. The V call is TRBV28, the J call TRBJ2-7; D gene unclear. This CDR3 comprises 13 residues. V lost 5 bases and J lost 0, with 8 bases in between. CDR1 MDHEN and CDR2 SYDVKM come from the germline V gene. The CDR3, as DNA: TGTGCCAGCAGTGGGTCCCTCTCCTACGAGCAGTACTTC. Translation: CASSGSLSYEQYF.

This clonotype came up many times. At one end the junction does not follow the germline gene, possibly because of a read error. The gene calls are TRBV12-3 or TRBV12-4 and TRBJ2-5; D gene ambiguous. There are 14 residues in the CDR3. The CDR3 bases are TGTGCCAGCAGCCCCGCAATTGGGCAAGAGGCCCAGTACTTC. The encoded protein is CASSPAIGQEAQYF.

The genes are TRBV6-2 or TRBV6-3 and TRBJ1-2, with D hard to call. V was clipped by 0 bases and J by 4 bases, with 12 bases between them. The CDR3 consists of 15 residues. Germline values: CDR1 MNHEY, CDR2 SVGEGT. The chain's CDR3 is CASSYSSGRIYGYTF. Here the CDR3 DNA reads TGTGCCAGCAGTTACTCGTCTGGCAGGATCTATGGCTACACCTTC.